The 13 T cell receptor beta chains below were found in one sample sequenced in a study of tumor-infiltrating lymphocytes in primary liver carcinoma. The source material, roughly 20-31 mg of unsorted bulk tissue, was used to co-extract RNA and DNA. Production of TCR beta cDNA used roughly 0.55 ug total RNA together with a constant-region primer. Generation of the TCR beta libraries relied on three nested multiplex PCR rounds using slightly modified ARM-PCR. A C-beta reverse primer and TRBV1-TRBV30 forward primers served in each of the first two PCR rounds, at ten to eleven cycles apiece. MiXCR, run by TCRdb on the multiplex PCR reads, gives a single entry per CDR3 protein. This table has about 54,000 distinct CDR3 sequences, over 65% appearing once. Material for sequencing was liver tumor tissue from sampling region 2. Subset meaning: tumor region T2, inferior pole. These TCRs come from a man aged 40-55 years with primary liver carcinoma and hepatitis B virus infection.

To note about this clonotype: At one end the junction does not follow the germline gene, possibly because of a read error. V is TRBV4-1 and J is TRBJ2-2; D not certain. Germline V gene sequence: CDR1 MGHRA, CDR2 YSYEKL. CDR3 length equals 16 residues. This chain's CDR3 is CASSQTPALNTGELFF. The CDR3 DNA reads as TGCGCCAGTAGCCAAACCCCAGCCTTGAACACCGGGGAGCTGTTTTTT.

A single count supports this clonotype. Because it lacks the conserved phenylalanine or tryptophan at the end, this CDR3 is likely a read error. The chain recombines TRBV29-1 with TRBJ2-7, with 15 bases fitting TRBD2. This CDR3 comprises 16 residues. In germline, CDR1 is SQVTM, CDR2 ANQGSEA. V lost 7 bases to trimming and J lost 0 bases; unmatched junction nucleotides: 7. The CDR3 loop reads CSAPGTSGGHSYEQYL. The CDR3 nucleotides are TGCAGCGCCCCGGGGACTAGCGGGGGGCACTCCTACGAGCAGTACTTA.

The chain is built from TRBV4-1 and TRBJ2-7; a possible D gene is TRBD2 (7 bases). The germline CDR1 and CDR2 sequences are MGHRA and YSYEKL. This CDR3 has 14 residues. The V end was cut by 0 bases, the J end by 7 bases, with 13 bases between. The CDR3 bases are TGCGCCAGCAGCCAAGAGGGGGGGGCGCCAGAGCAGTACTTC. Residues: CASSQEGGAPEQYF.

This clonotype was counted between two and nine times. The junction departs from the called germline gene at one end, perhaps through a read error. The V call is TRBV11-1, the J call TRBJ2-7, with D unresolved. This CDR3 comprises 15 residues. Germline V gives CDR1 SGHAT, CDR2 FQDESV (reference sequence). CDR3: CASSLKATVSYEQYF. CDR3 nucleotide sequence: TGTGCCAGCAGCTTAAAGGCGACTGTGTCCTACGAACAGTACTTC.

The gene calls are TRBV11-2 and TRBJ2-4; tentative D call: TRBD1 (6 bases). V lost 5 bases and J 13 bases, leaving 21 bases between the germline ends. This CDR3 region has 14 residues. Germline CDR1 and CDR2: SGHAT and FQNNGV. The CDR3 coding sequence is TGTGCCAGCAGCCCCCAATGGGGGTGGGACACCCAGTACTTC. Translating gives CASSPQWGWDTQYF. The complete variable domain, with remaining parts taken from reference TRBV11-2 and TRBJ2-4, reads EAGVAQSPRYKIIEKRQSVAFWCNPISGHATLYWYQQILGQGPKLLIQFQNNGVVDDSQLPKDRFSAERLKGVDSTLKIQPAKLEDSAVYLCASSPQWGWDTQYFGAGTRLSVL.

Of note for this clonotype: Mismatch with germline at one junction end may stem from a read error. V gene TRBV12-3 or TRBV12-4 combines with J gene TRBJ2-2; D may be TRBD1 or TRBD2 (5 bases each). The CDR3 has 16 amino acids. The CDR3 sequence is CANSLYPGSNTGELHF. The CDR3 nucleotides read TGTGCCAACAGTTTATACCCAGGGTCCAACACCGGGGAGCTGCATTTT.

Details on this clonotype: A junction boundary mismatches the germline segment, possibly from a read error. The chain couples TRBV7-9 to TRBJ2-7, with D tentatively TRBD1 (7 bases). Germline V gene lookup returns CDR1 SEHNR and CDR2 FQNEAQ (reference sequence). There are 15 residues in the CDR3. The CDR3 nucleotides read TGTGCCAGCAACTTAGGGGGCAGACAGGACTACGGGCAGTACTTC. Protein: CASNLGGRQDYGQYF. The full variable domain, its missing parts supplied by reference TRBV7-9 and TRBJ2-7, is DTGVSQNPRHKITKRGQNVTFRCDPISEHNRLYWYRQTLGQGPEFLTYFQNEAQLEKSRLLSDRFSAERPKGSFSTLEIQRTEQGDSAMYLCASNLGGRQDYGQYFGPGTRLTVT.

Regarding this clonotype: Being one base from a much bigger clone, this may be a read error. The J gene is TRBJ1-1, the V gene TRBV28; maybe TRBD1 (5 bases). The germline V and J ends were trimmed by 6 bases and 9 bases, with 14 bases remaining between them. CDR3 length: 12 residues. CDR1 and CDR2 (germline): MDHEN, SYDVKM. The CDR3: CASSHTGTKAFF. CDR3 nucleotide sequence: TGTGCCAGCAGCCATACTGGGACTAAAGCTTTCTTT.

This clonotype showed up many times. The chain uses TRBV14 and TRBJ2-1, with 8 bases identical to TRBD1. This CDR3 has 14 residues. V gave up 0 bases and J gave up 7 bases; unmatched junction bases: 2. Germline values: CDR1 SGHDN, CDR2 FVKESK. The CDR3 reads CASSQEQGANEQFF. In DNA, the CDR3 is TGTGCCAGCAGCCAAGAGCAGGGGGCGAATGAGCAGTTCTTC.

Concerning this clonotype itself: Germline and junction disagree at one end, which may indicate a read error. The rearrangement links TRBV4-1 to TRBJ2-3, with D perhaps matching TRBD1 (5 bases). Germline CDR1 MGHRA, CDR2 YSYEKL. The CDR3 spans 15 residues. The CDR3 DNA is TGCACCAGCAACCAAGTCTCGGACATCACAGATACGCAGTATTTT. This gives the protein CTSNQVSDITDTQYF.

In this sample, this clonotype turned up a few times. A read error may be the cause here, since a much bigger clone is one base away. V is TRBV28 and J is TRBJ2-2; D call uncertain. The CDR3 has 14 amino acids. The germline gives CDR1 MDHEN, CDR2 SYDVKM. DNA of the CDR3: TGTGCCACATGGTCAAGGGCCAACACCGAGGAGCTGTTTTTT. Translation: CATWSRANTEELFF.

The chain couples TRBV5-6 to TRBJ2-5; 7 nucleotides line up with TRBD2. The CDR3 has 15 amino acids. CDR1 is SGHDT, CDR2 YYEEEE, per germline. J lost 4 bases, V lost 1 base, and 7 bases had no gene match. CDR3 coding DNA: TGTGCCAGCAGCTTGCTCCGGGGGGTAGGAGAGACCCAGTACTTC. Residues: CASSLLRGVGETQYF.

About this clonotype: Possible read error: a much larger clone is one base away. The chain carries TRBV5-1 and TRBJ2-3, with 8 bases fitting TRBD1. The germline V gene has CDR1 SGHRS and CDR2 YFSETQ. V lost 4 bases, J lost 0 bases, and 10 bases stayed unmatched. The CDR3 spans 17 residues. DNA for the CDR3: TGCGCCAGCAGCCCAGCCCCAGGGGGCGATAGCACAGATACGCAGTATTTT. Amino acid sequence: CASSPAPGGDSTDTQYF.